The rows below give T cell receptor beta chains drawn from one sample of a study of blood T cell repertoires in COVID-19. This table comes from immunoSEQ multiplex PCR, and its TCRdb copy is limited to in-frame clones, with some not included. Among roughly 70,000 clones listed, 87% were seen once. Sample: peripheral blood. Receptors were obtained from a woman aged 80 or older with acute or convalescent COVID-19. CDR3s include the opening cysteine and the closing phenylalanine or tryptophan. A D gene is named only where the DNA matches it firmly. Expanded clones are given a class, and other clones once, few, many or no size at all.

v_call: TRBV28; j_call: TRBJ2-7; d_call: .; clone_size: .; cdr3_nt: TGTGCCAGCAGTCCCCACCAGGGAAACGAGCAGTACTTC; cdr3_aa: CASSPHQGNEQYF
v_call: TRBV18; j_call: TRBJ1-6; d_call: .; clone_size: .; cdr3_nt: TGTGCCAGCTCACCACTGGGAGGCGAGGGGTCGGGTTCACCCCTCCACTTT; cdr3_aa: CASSPLGGEGSGSPLHF
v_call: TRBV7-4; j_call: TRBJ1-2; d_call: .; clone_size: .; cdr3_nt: TGTGCCAGCAGCTCCCGGAGCGGCGGGCAGGGGTTTACCTATGGCTACACCTTC; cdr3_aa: CASSSRSGGQGFTYGYTF
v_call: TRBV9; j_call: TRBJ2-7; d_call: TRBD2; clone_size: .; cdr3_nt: TGTGCCAGCAGCGTAGGGCTAGCGGGACGCTCCTACGAGCAGTACTTC; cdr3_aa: CASSVGLAGRSYEQYF
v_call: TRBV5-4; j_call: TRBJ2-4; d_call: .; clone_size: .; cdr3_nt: TGTGCCAGCAGCTTGCGGGGTGGAAACATTCAGTACTTC; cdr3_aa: CASSLRGGNIQYF
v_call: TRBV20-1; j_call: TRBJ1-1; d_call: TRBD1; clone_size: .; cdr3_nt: TGCAGAGGATGGGCAGGGGGCGCAGCTTTCTTT; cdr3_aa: CRGWAGGAAFF
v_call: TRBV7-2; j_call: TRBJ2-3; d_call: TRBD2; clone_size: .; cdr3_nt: TGCGCCGAGCGGGGGGGCCCAGAGGCGGCAGATACGCAGTATTTT; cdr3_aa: CAERGGPEAADTQYF
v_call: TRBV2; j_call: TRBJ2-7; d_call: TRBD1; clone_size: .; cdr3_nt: TGTGCCAGCAGTGGGACAGGGGGTCACGGGGAGCAGTACTTC; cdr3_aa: CASSGTGGHGEQYF
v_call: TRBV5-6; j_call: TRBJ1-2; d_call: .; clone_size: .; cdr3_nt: TGTGCCAGCAGCTTATACGGGACATCTGGCTACACCTTC; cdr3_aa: CASSLYGTSGYTF
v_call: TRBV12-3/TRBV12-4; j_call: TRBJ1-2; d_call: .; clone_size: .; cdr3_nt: TGTGCCAGCAGGCGGACAGAGTTCTATGGCTACACCTTC; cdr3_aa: CASRRTEFYGYTF
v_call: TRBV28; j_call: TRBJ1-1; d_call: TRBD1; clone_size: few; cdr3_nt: TGTGCCAGCAGTTTACGCCAGGGGGTACTGAACACTGAAGCTTTCTTT; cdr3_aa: CASSLRQGVLNTEAFF
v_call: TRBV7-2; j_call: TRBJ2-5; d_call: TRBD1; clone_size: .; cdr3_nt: TGTGCCAGCAGCAAGGACAGGGGGTCCGAGACCCAGTACTTC; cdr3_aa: CASSKDRGSETQYF
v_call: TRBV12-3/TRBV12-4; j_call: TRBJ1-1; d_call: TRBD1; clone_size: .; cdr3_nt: TGTGCCAGCAGGGAGAGGGGACAGGGTCGAGCTTTCTTT; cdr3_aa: CASRERGQGRAFF
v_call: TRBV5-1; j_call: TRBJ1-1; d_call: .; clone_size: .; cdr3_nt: TGCGCCAGCAGCCATCGACAGGTTGGGCCGAACACTGAAGCTTTCTTT; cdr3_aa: CASSHRQVGPNTEAFF
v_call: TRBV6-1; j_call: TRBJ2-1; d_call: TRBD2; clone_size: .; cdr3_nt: TGTGCCAGCAGTGAAGAACGAGGGACTAGGAAGTTGGAGCAGTTCTTC; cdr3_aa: CASSEERGTRKLEQFF
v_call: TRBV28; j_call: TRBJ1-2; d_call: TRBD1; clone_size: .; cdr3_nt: TGTGCCAGCAGTCGTCTCGGGACAGGGGAAGGCTACACCTTC; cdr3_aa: CASSRLGTGEGYTF
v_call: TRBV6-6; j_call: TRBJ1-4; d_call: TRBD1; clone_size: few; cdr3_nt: TGTGCCAGCAGTCCTACGACAGGGGAAAAACTGTTTTTT; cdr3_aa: CASSPTTGEKLFF
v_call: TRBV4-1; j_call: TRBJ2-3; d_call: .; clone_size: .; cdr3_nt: TGCGCCAGCAGCCAAGAGTCTCAAGCTACGCAGTATTTT; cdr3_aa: CASSQESQATQYF
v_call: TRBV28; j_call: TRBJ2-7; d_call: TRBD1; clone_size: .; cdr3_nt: TGTGCCAGCAGCCAGGACAGGGTTTCCTACGAGCAGTACTTC; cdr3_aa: CASSQDRVSYEQYF
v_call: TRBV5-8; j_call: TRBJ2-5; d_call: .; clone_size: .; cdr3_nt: TGTGCCAGCAGCTTCGGCGGGTGGGAACAGACCCAGTACTTC; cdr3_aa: CASSFGGWEQTQYF
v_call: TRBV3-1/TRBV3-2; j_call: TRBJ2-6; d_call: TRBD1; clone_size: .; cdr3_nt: TGTGCCAGCAGCCAACCCGGGCAGGGGGCCAGCGTCCTGACTTTC; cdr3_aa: CASSQPGQGASVLTF
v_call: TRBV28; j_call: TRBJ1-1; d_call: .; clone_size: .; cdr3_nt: TGTGCCAGCAGTCTAACAGGGATTTCGGCTGAAGCTTTCTTT; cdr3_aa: CASSLTGISAEAFF
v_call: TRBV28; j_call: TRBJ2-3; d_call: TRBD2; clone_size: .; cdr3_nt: TGTGCCAGCAGTTTCCCTTCGGGAGGGGAAAGAGATACGCAGTATTTT; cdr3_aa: CASSFPSGGERDTQYF
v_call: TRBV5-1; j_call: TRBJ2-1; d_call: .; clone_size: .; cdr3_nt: TGCGCCAGCAGCTTGGCCTGGGGCGGCGATGAGCAGTTCTTC; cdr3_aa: CASSLAWGGDEQFF
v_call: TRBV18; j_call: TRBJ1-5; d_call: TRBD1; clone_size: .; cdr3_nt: TGTGCCAGCTCACAGGGACAGAGCAATCAGCCCCAGCATTTT; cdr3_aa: CASSQGQSNQPQHF
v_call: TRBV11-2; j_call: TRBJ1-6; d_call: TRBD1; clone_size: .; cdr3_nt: TGTGCCAGCAATGGAGGGGGCGATTCACCCCTCCACTTT; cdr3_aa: CASNGGGDSPLHF
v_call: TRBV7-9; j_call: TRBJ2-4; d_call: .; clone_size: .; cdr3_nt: TGTGCCAGCAGCGATAGTTCGGAGGGCAAAAACATTCAGTACTTC; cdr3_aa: CASSDSSEGKNIQYF
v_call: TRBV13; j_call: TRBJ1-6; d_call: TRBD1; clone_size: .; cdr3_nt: TGTGCCAGCAGCTGGAGACAGGGGGTATGGAATTCACCCCTCCACTTT; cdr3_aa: CASSWRQGVWNSPLHF
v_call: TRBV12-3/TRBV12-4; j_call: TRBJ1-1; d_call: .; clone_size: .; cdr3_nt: TGTGCCAGCAGTTACCAGGGAGCGGGGGCTTTCTTT; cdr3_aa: CASSYQGAGAFF
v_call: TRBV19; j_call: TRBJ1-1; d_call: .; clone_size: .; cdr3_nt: TGTGCCAGTAGTACTCACAAGTTGAACACTGAAGCTTTCTTT; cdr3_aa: CASSTHKLNTEAFF
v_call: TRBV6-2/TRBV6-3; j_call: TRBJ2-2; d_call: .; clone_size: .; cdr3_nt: TGTGCCAGCAGTTATTTGCCAGGTACCGGGGAGCTGTTTTTT; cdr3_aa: CASSYLPGTGELFF
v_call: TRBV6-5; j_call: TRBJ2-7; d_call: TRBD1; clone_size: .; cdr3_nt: TGTGCCAGCACCTCCCCGGGACAGGGTGTCTACGAGCAGTACTTC; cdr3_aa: CASTSPGQGVYEQYF
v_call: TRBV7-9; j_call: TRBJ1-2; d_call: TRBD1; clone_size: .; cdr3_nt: TGTGCCAGCAGCTTGGGACAGGGGTTAGGCTACACCTTC; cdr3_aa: CASSLGQGLGYTF
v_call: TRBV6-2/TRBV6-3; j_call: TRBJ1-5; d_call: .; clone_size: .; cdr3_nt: TGTGCCAGCAGCTCTAGACAGGTTGCGAATCAGCCCCAGCATTTT; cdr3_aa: CASSSRQVANQPQHF
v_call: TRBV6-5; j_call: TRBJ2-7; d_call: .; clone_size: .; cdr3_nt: TGTGCCAGTTTATTCTTGGGGGGCTACGAGCAGTACTTC; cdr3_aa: CASLFLGGYEQYF
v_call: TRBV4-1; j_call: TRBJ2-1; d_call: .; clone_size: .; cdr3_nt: TGCGCCAGCAGAAGGGAGGTGTCCTACAATGAGCAGTTCTTC; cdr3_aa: CASRREVSYNEQFF
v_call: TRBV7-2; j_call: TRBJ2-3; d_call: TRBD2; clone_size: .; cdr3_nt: TGTGCCAGCAGCTTAGGACTAGCGGGGGGCCCTACTACCACAGATACGCAGTATTTT; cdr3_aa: CASSLGLAGGPTTTDTQYF
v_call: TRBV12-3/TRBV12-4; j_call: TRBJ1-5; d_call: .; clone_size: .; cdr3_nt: TGTGCCAGCAGCCGGGGTCCCAATCAGCCCCAGCATTTT; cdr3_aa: CASSRGPNQPQHF
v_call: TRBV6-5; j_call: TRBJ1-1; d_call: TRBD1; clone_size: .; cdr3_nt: TGTGCCAGCAGTCCTACAACAGGGGTTCGCACTGAAGCTTTCTTT; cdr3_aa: CASSPTTGVRTEAFF
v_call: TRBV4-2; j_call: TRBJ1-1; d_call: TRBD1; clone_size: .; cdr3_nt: TGTGCCAGCAGCCAAACGACAGGGCAAGAAGCTTTCTTT; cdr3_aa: CASSQTTGQEAFF
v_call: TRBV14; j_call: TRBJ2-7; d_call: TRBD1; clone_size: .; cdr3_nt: TGTGCCAGCAGCCAAGATTATAACAGGGGGTTCTACGAGCAGTACTTC; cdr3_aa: CASSQDYNRGFYEQYF
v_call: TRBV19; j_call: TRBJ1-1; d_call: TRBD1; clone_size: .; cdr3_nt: TGTGCCAGTAGTCCAAGCTTTGACAGGGGAAACACTGAAGCTTTCTTT; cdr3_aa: CASSPSFDRGNTEAFF
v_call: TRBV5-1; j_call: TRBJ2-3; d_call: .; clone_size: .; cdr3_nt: TGCGCCAGCAGCTTGGACTTCACAGATACGCAGTATTTT; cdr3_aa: CASSLDFTDTQYF
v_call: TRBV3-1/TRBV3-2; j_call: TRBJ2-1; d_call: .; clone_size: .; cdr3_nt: TGTGCCAGCAGCCGGCCTTTCAATGAGCAGTTCTTC; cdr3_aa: CASSRPFNEQFF
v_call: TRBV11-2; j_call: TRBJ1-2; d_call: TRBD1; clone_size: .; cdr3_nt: TGTGCCAGCAGCTCCAACAGGGGCCGGGGGATGGGTGGCTACACCTTC; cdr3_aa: CASSSNRGRGMGGYTF
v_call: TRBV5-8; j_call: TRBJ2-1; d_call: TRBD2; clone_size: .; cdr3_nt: TGTGCCAGCAGCTTGTGGGGACTAGCGGGAGGGTTTCGCAATGAGCAGTTCTTC; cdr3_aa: CASSLWGLAGGFRNEQFF